This T cell receptor (beta chain) was sequenced for a study of blood T cell repertoires in COVID-19. Study in general: COVID-19 samples collected from the United States, Italy and Spain covered acute and convalescent phases. T cells, B-cell-depleted T cells, or PBMCs provided the cDNA or gDNA that served as material.

As originally analysed: Amplification of reference gene primers was used by the study to estimate nucleated cell counts. TCRdb's table, derived via immunoSEQ multiplex PCR, lists solely in-frame clones and lacks some. That table gives V, J and clone size, and the DNA gave D and trimming. Counted here are about 240,000 clones, roughly 80% occurring once; the ten biggest clones make up around 9.9%. Germline V gene data show CDR1 as MDHEN and CDR2 as SYDVKM. V was pared by 5 bases and J by 0 bases, with 16 bases between. CDR3 length equals 16 residues. The clonotype originates from a woman older than 75 with acute or convalescent COVID-19. The sequenced material came from peripheral blood. This rearrangement joins TRBV28 to TRBJ2-5; D is possibly TRBD1 (6 bases). The CDR3 coding sequence is TGTGCCAGCAGTATGACAGGAGTCCGGTACCAAGAGACCCAGTACTTC. Protein product: CASSMTGVRYQETQYF.